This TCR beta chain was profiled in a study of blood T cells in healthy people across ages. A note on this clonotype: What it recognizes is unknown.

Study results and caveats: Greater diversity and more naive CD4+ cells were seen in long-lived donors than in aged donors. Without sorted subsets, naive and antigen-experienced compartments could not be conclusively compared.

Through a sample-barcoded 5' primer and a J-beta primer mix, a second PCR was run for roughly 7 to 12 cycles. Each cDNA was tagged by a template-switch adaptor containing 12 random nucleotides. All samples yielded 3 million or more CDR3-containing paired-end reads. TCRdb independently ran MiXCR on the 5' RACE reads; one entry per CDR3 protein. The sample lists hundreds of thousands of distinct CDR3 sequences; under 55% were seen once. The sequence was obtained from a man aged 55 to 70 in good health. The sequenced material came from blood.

CDR3 loop: CASSQSELYGYTF. The CDR3 coding sequence is TGTGCCAGCAGCCAATCAGAGCTCTATGGCTACACCTTC. The gene calls are TRBV7-9 and TRBJ1-2, with D unresolved. This CDR3 spans 13 amino acids. The germline V gene has CDR1 SEHNR and CDR2 FQNEAQ (reference sequence). V was shortened by 5 bases and J by 4 bases, with 11 bases between the two germline ends.